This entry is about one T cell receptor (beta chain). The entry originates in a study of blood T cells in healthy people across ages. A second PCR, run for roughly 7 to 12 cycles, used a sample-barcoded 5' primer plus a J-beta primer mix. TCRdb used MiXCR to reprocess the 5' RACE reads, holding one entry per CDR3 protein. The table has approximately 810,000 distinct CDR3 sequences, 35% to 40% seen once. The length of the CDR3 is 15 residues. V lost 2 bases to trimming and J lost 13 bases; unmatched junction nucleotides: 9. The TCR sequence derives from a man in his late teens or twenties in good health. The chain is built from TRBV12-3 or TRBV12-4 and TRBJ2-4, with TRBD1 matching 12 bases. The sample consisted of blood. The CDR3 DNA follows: TGTGCCAGCAGTTTAATAGGGACAGGGGGCCATGAGCAGTACTTC. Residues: CASSLIGTGGHEQYF.